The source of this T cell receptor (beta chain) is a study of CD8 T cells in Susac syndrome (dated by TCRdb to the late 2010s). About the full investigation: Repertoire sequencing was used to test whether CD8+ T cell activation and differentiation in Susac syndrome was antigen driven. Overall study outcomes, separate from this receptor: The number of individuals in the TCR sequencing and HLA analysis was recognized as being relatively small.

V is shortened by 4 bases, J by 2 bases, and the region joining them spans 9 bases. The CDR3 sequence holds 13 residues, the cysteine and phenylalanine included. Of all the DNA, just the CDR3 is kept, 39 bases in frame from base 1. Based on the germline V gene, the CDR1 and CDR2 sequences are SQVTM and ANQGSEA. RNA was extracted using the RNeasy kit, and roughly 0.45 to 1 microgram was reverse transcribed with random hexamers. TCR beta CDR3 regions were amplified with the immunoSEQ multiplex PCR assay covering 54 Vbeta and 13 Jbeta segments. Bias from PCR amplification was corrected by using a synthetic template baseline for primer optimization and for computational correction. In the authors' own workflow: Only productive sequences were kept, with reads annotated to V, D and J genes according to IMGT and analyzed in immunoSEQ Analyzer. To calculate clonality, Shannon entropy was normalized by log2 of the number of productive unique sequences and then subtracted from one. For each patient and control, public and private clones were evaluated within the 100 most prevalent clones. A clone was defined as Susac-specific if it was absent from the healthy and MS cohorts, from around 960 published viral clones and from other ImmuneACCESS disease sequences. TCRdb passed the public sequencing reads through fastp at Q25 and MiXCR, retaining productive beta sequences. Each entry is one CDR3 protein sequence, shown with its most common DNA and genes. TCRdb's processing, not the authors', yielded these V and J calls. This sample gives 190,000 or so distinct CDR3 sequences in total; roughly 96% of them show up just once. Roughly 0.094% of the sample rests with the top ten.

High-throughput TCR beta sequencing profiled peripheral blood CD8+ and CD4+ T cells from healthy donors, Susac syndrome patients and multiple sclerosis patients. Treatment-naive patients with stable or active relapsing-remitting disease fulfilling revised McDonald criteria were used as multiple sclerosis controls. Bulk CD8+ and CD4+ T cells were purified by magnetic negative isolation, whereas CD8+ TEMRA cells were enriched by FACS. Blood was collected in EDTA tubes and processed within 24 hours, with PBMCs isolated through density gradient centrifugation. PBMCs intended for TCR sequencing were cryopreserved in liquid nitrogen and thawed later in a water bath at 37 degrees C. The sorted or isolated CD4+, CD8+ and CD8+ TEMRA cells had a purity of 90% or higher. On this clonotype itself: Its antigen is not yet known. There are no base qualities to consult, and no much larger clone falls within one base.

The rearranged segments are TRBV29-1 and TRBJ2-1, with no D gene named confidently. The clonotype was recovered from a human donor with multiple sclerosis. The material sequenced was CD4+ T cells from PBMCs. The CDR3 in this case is CSVAGEAYNEQFF. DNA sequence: TGCAGCGTTGCCGGAGAAGCCTACAATGAGCAGTTCTTC.